The T cell receptor beta chain described here comes from a study of control samples from healthy donors and cancer patients. CDR3 size: 13 residues. Germline lookup yields CDR1 SGHAT and CDR2 FQNNGV. After removal of 5 bases from V and 5 bases from J, the junction contained 0 bases not matched to a gene. Libraries were prepared by immunoSEQ multiplex PCR; TCRdb keeps only in-frame clonotypes and omits some of them. The sample contains about 180,000 clones, almost 90% of which appear only once. The sequencing sample was made of blood. The TCR sequence derives from a woman aged 45 to 65 in good health. J is TRBJ2-5 and V is TRBV11-2, with 12 bases aligning to TRBD2. The CDR3 spells CASSGLAGETQYF. The CDR3 DNA is TGTGCCAGCAGCGGACTAGCGGGGGAGACCCAGTACTTC.